This T cell receptor (beta chain) is drawn from a study of T cell changes during pregnancy in multiple sclerosis (dated 2019 in TCRdb). Concerning the study at large: Changes in the T cell repertoire over the course of pregnancy were examined in this study in women with multiple sclerosis.

The CDR3 holds 13 amino acids from the cysteine to the phenylalanine. Just the 39-base CDR3 DNA is kept, in frame starting at base 1. From a lookup of the germline V gene, CDR1 and CDR2 are MNHNS and SASEGT. Here V drops 10 bases and J drops 7 bases, and the junction holds 7 bases not matched to any gene. As regards this clone: Its binding antigen is unknown. No clone much larger than this one lies a single base away; base qualities are absent.

The library was made by the immunoSEQ multiplex PCR assay. In TCRdb, the immuneACCESS table is reduced to in-frame sequences with V and J assigned. These tables do not hold every clone; where another copy was compared, an unresolved V gene accounts for under half, and the others remain unexplained. A total of 30,000 to 50,000 clones appear in this sample, roughly 93% of them only once. 0.35% of the sample comes from the top ten. The clonotype comes from a female donor with multiple sclerosis, enrolled in a pregnancy study. The specimen was CD4+ T cells from peripheral blood mononuclear cells, collected after pregnancy. The V and J genes are TRBV6-1 and TRBJ1-6; the junction holds 7 bases that match TRBD1. At the DNA level, the sequence is TGTGCCATAGGACAGGAGTTAAATTCACCCCTCCACTTT. It codes for CAIGQELNSPLHF.